A selection of T cell receptor beta chains follows, all from one sample in a study of CD8+ T cells in alopecia areata. TCRdb's table, derived via immunoSEQ multiplex PCR, lists solely in-frame clones and lacks some. The repertoire consists of about 200,000 clones, with less than 65% occurring once and the leading ten covering over 0.9%. Sample: CD4+ T cells sorted from blood, taken at week 24, from a patient treated with tofacitinib. The receptors were gathered from a human donor with alopecia areata. CDR3s include the opening cysteine and the closing phenylalanine or tryptophan. The order of the fields is V gene, D gene, J gene, clone size, CDR3 DNA, CDR3 protein. D genes are given only for firm matches. A clone size is listed for some rows: how often the clone was seen (once, few, many), or a class if it is expanded.

TRBV19,-,TRBJ1-5,once,TGTGCCAGTAGTATAGTTTCAAGAGGGATGGGCAATCAGCCCCAGCATTTT,CASSIVSRGMGNQPQHF
TRBV7-2,-,TRBJ2-6,few,TGTGCCAGCAGCTTCCCCTCTGGGGCCAACGTCCTGACTTTC,CASSFPSGANVLTF
TRBV27,TRBD1,TRBJ1-2,-,TGTGCCAGCAGAACTGCGGACAGGGATGGCTACACCTTC,CASRTADRDGYTF
TRBV29-1,-,TRBJ1-1,-,TGCAGCGTTGAGATGGGACGTTTGAACACTGAAGCTTTCTTT,CSVEMGRLNTEAFF
TRBV10-3,-,TRBJ2-6,-,TGTGCCATCAGTGTAACCAGGGGATCGGGCTCTGGGGCCAACGTCCTGACTTTC,CAISVTRGSGSGANVLTF
TRBV30,-,TRBJ1-2,-,TGTGCCTCCACGGAGGATGTTGGGGACTATGGCTACACCTTC,CASTEDVGDYGYTF
TRBV18,TRBD1,TRBJ1-2,-,TGTGCCAGCTCACCACAGGGACAGAGAGACTATGGCTACACCTTC,CASSPQGQRDYGYTF
TRBV2,-,TRBJ2-7,many,TGTGCCAGCAGCACTACCTACGAGCAGTACTTC,CASSTTYEQYF
TRBV29-1,-,TRBJ2-3,-,TGCAGCGTTGAAGGGAGCACAGATACGCAGTATTTT,CSVEGSTDTQYF
TRBV5-1,-,TRBJ2-3,-,TGCGCCAGCAGCGACTACGCCAGGTTGGCAGATACGCAGTATTTT,CASSDYARLADTQYF
TRBV4-3,-,TRBJ2-3,-,TGCGCCAGCAGCCAAGATACGTGGGATACGCAGTATTTT,CASSQDTWDTQYF
TRBV7-2,-,TRBJ2-7,few,TGTGCCAGCAGCGTGGGTGGGGCCGGCGACGAGCAGTACTTC,CASSVGGAGDEQYF
TRBV29-1,-,TRBJ2-6,-,TGCAGCGTGGCTATCGACAGCTCTGGGGCCAACGTCCTGACTTTC,CSVAIDSSGANVLTF
TRBV29-1,-,TRBJ1-1,-,TGCAGCGTCAGGCCCAGGGGAGACACTGAAGCTTTCTTT,CSVRPRGDTEAFF
TRBV20-1,-,TRBJ1-1,-,TGCAGTGCTAGTTTCAACACTGAAGCTTTCTTT,CSASFNTEAFF
TRBV11-2,TRBD1,TRBJ2-7,-,TGTGCCAGCAGCTTAGTAACAGGGACAGTATACGAGCAGTACTTC,CASSLVTGTVYEQYF
TRBV10-3,TRBD1,TRBJ1-5,-,TGTGCCACCCAGGGGGGTGGGGATCAGCCCCAGCATTTT,CATQGGGDQPQHF
TRBV2,-,TRBJ1-2,-,TGTGCCAGCAGTATAGAAGGGGAGGCCTATCCTTATGGCTACACCTTC,CASSIEGEAYPYGYTF
TRBV5-1,-,TRBJ2-5,-,TGCGCCAGCAGCTTGACGGTTCAAGAGACCCAGTACTTC,CASSLTVQETQYF
TRBV30,-,TRBJ1-2,-,TGTGCCTGGAGTGATTTCCCTTATGGCTACACCTTC,CAWSDFPYGYTF
TRBV30,TRBD1,TRBJ1-4,-,TGTGCCTGGGGGAACAGGGGGTTAGGTGAAAAACTGTTTTTT,CAWGNRGLGEKLFF